This T cell receptor beta chain was recorded in a study of blood T cell repertoires in COVID-19. Across the study: The United States, Italy and Spain were the sources of the acute and convalescent COVID-19 samples. T cells, B-cell-depleted T cells, or PBMCs provided the cDNA or gDNA that served as material.

Germline V CDR1 and CDR2: SGHDN, FVKESK. V lost 4 bases and J lost 3; bases outside the gene matches: 12. The CDR3 covers 16 residues. Study processing details: Amplification with reference gene primers provided the estimates of nucleated cell counts. Sequenced by immunoSEQ multiplex PCR; TCRdb stores in-frame clones only, minus some. V, J and clone size are those of that table, while D and trimming were read from the DNA. The sample lists around 43,000 clones, around 79% occurring once. The chain employs TRBV14 and TRBJ2-7, with 7 nucleotides matching TRBD2. Sequencing used peripheral blood. This TCR came from a human donor in a cohort sampled during active COVID-19. The CDR3 region is CASSPWGVTGGYEQYF. DNA of the CDR3: TGTGCCAGCAGCCCCTGGGGGGTAACGGGAGGCTACGAGCAGTACTTC.